Described below is a single T cell receptor beta chain sequence and its context. This clonotype registers as medium-sized (0.01 to 0.1%) within its sample. No antigen is known for it. No base quality values were provided; no much bigger clone lies one nucleotide off. CDR1 DFQATT and CDR2 SNEGSKA were looked up in the germline V gene (reference sequence). The junction shows trimming of 3 bases on V and 2 bases on J, and the gene matches do not reach 5 bases of it. Taken from cysteine to phenylalanine, the CDR3 has 14 residues. The read is trimmed to its CDR3 DNA, 42 bases read in frame from base 1. This sample was taken from a study (dated by TCRdb to the early 2010s). The sequencing machine was an Illumina Genome Analyzer IIx. TCRdb ran its own pipeline on the public reads, namely fastp trimming at Q25 and MiXCR clone calling, and kept in-frame beta chains. Every entry covers one CDR3 protein and lists the most common genes and DNA from its rows. In this sample the table shows 6,500 to 9,000 distinct CDR3 sequences, under 35% of which occur a single time. 22% of the sample comes from the top ten.

Material for sequencing was blood. This receptor chain uses TRBV20-1 and TRBJ2-7, with 9 junctional bases fitting TRBD2. This clonotype was sampled from a human donor. The DNA sequence is given as TGCAGTGCTAGTGGGGGACTAGCTACCTACGAGCAGTACTTC. This yields the protein CSASGGLATYEQYF.